Presented here are 13 T cell receptor beta chains from one specimen sequenced in a study of tumor-infiltrating lymphocytes in primary liver carcinoma. Researchers generated TCR beta cDNA from about 460 ng of total RNA, relying on a constant-region primer. TCR beta libraries came from three nested multiplex PCR rounds using slightly modified ARM-PCR. With TRBV1-TRBV30 forward primers and a C-beta reverse primer, the first two PCR rounds were run for about 10 cycles each. TCRdb reanalysed the multiplex PCR reads using MiXCR and keeps one entry per CDR3 protein. The sample has approximately 190,000 distinct CDR3 sequences; about 82% are singletons. Each 20-30 mg portion of unsorted bulk tissue served as the source for co-extraction of RNA and DNA. The sequencing input was tumor tissue from primary liver carcinoma. These receptors all stem from a man between 35 and 55 years old with primary liver carcinoma and hepatitis B virus infection.

Notes on this clonotype: A junction boundary mismatches the germline segment, possibly from a read error. The V call is TRBV11-1, the J call TRBJ2-1; 7 bases align to TRBD1. Germline lookup yields CDR1 SGHAT and CDR2 FQDESV (reference sequence). This CDR3 spans 15 amino acids. CDR3 coding DNA: TGTGCCAGCAGTTTCCAGGGACAGCTAGACAATGACCAGTTCTTC. It encodes CASSFQGQLDNDQFF.

For this clonotype: One junction end disagrees with the germline gene, perhaps due to a read error. The chain recombines TRBV5-4 with TRBJ2-3, with D possibly matching TRBD1 (6 bases). Germline CDR1 reads SGHNT; CDR2 reads YYREEE (reference sequence). The CDR3 covers 13 residues. This CDR3 is CASSETGSDMQYF. As DNA, the CDR3 is TGTGCCAGCAGCGAAACAGGGAGTGATATGCAGTATTTT. Supplemented by reference TRBV5-4 and TRBJ2-3, the full variable domain reads ETGVTQSPTHLIKTRGQQVTLRCSSQSGHNTVSWYQQALGQGPQFIFQYYREEENGRGNFPPRFSGLQFPNYSSELNVNALELDDSALYLCASSETGSDMQYFGPGTRLTVL.

The table lists this clonotype with a count of one. The chain is built from TRBV6-2 or TRBV6-3 and TRBJ1-5; possibly TRBD1 for D (6 bases). CDR3 length: 17 residues. The germline V gene has CDR1 MNHEY and CDR2 SVGEGT. Trimming removed 0 bases at V and 0 bases at J, with 12 bases between. The CDR3 DNA follows: TGTGCCAGCAGTTACTCCCATTACAGGGTTAGCAATCAGCCCCAGCATTTT. It codes for CASSYSHYRVSNQPQHF.

A note on this clonotype: The CDR3 does not close with the conserved phenylalanine or tryptophan, likely indicating a read error. This chain joins TRBV28 and TRBJ2-1; TRBD2 aligns across 7 bases. The germline gives CDR1 MDHEN, CDR2 SYDVKM. The CDR3 is made up of 15 amino acids. CDR3 residues: CASSLRESSYNKQFY. In DNA, the CDR3 is TGTGCCAGCAGTTTGCGGGAGAGCTCCTACAATAAGCAGTTCTAC.

Only a few counts were recorded for this clonotype. A read error may be the cause here, since a much bigger clone is one base away. V is TRBV6-6 and J is TRBJ2-1; 8 positions agree with TRBD2. Germline CDR1 MNHNY, CDR2 SVGAGI (reference sequence). J lost 0 bases, V lost 7 bases, and 8 bases had no gene match. The CDR3 contains 16 residues. The CDR3 region is CASNLTGTSSYNEQFF. The DNA of the CDR3 is TGTGCCAGCAATTTAACCGGGACTAGCTCCTACAATGAGCAGTTCTTC.

The sample holds a few counts of this clonotype. It may be a read error: a sequence one base away is much more abundant. The V and J genes are TRBV12-3 or TRBV12-4 and TRBJ1-5; the match to TRBD1 covers 8 bases. CDR3 size: 16 residues. CDR3 in amino acids: CTSRNSQGAANQPQHF. The CDR3 nucleotides are TGTACCAGCAGAAACTCTCAGGGGGCCGCTAATCAGCCCCAGCATTTT.

Ten or more counts support this clonotype. The J gene is TRBJ2-7, the V gene TRBV10-2, with D possibly matching TRBD1 (6 bases). This CDR3 is built from 12 residues. Germline V CDR1 and CDR2: WSHSY, SAAADI. The germline V and J ends were trimmed by 8 bases and 1 base, with 9 bases remaining between them. DNA of the CDR3: TGCGCCAGCGGGGGCAGGTCCTACGAGCAGTACTTC. Translating gives CASGGRSYEQYF.

Regarding this clonotype: One end of the junction does not line up with germline, which may come from a read error. V gene TRBV29-1 combines with J gene TRBJ1-1, with D maybe TRBD1 (5 bases). The CDR3 covers 14 residues. Germline CDR1 SQVTM, CDR2 ANQGSEA. CDR3 nucleotide sequence: TGCAGCGTGATAGGGGATGCAATGAACACTGAAGTTTTCTTT. Residues: CSVIGDAMNTEVFF.

Points on this clonotype: The conserved closing phenylalanine or tryptophan is absent in this CDR3, likely reflecting a read error. This sequence joins TRBV3-1 and TRBJ2-7; D gene uncertain. There are 14 residues in the CDR3. Germline loops: CDR1 LGHDT, CDR2 YNNKEL (reference sequence). CDR3: CVSSQARRGNEQYL. Here the CDR3 DNA reads TGTGTCAGCAGCCAAGCCAGGAGAGGCAACGAGCAGTACTTA.

Regarding this clonotype: Germline and junction disagree at one end, which may indicate a read error. The J gene is TRBJ2-2, the V gene TRBV11-1; D might be TRBD2 (6 bases). Germline V gene sequence: CDR1 SGHAT, CDR2 FQDESV (reference sequence). This CDR3 spans 16 amino acids. The CDR3 DNA reads as TGTGCCAGCAGCCCGGGGGTCGGGGCGAACACTGCGGAGCCGTTTTTT. It specifies CASSPGVGANTAEPFF.

This chain uses TRBV14 with TRBJ1-6; the D is unclear. Trimming pared 2 bases from V and 12 bases from J, leaving 17 bases between. Germline loops: CDR1 SGHDN, CDR2 FVKESK. The CDR3 consists of 15 residues. The CDR3 region is CASSQLDRTARPLHF. The CDR3 nucleotides are TGTGCCAGCAGCCAACTAGACCGGACCGCCCGACCCCTCCACTTT.

Comments on this clonotype: Given a much more abundant clone one base away, this may be a read error. V is TRBV7-9 and J is TRBJ1-2, with D unresolved. CDR3 length: 15 amino acids. V dropped 1 base and J dropped 0 bases, with 9 bases sitting between them. CDR1 is SEHNR and CDR2 is FQNEAQ in the germline V gene (reference sequence). CDR3 nucleotide sequence: TGTGCCAGCAGCTTAGACTCGGGAGCTAACTATGGCTACACCTTC. This encodes CASSLDSGANYGYTF.

As concerns this clonotype: This could be a read error, since a much larger clone is one nucleotide away. This rearrangement joins TRBV12-3 or TRBV12-4 to TRBJ2-1; a possible D gene is TRBD1 (7 bases). CDR3 length: 16 residues. CDR3 region: CASNLGGGLLNNEQSF. CDR3 nucleotide sequence: TGTGCCAGCAATTTAGGAGGGGGCCTACTCAACAATGAGCAGTCCTTC.